These 2 T cell receptor beta chains were sequenced from one sample in a study of memory CD4+ T cells and cytomegalovirus serostatus. The protocol was immunoSEQ multiplex PCR, while the TCRdb copy is restricted to in-frame clones and leaves out a portion. The table shows roughly 48,000 clones, with around four fifths occurring only once. The sort gate was single viable CD3+CD4+CD8-CD45RO+ cells for memory CD4+ T cells. Source material: memory CD4+ T cells from blood. The receptors here all came from an adult in good health and CMV-seropositive.

This rearrangement joins TRBV28 to TRBJ1-1, with TRBD1 as a possible D gene (5 bases). Trimming took off 5 bases at V and 0 bases at J, with 13 bases between the two ends. CDR3 size: 15 residues. Germline V gene sequence: CDR1 MDHEN, CDR2 SYDVKM. The chain's CDR3 is CASSPRRQMNTEAFF. CDR3 in DNA: TGTGCCAGCAGTCCCCGTAGACAGATGAACACTGAAGCTTTCTTT.

V is TRBV5-4 and J is TRBJ1-1; D not resolved. The CDR3 totals 16 residues. Between the trimmed V and J ends, which lost 5 bases and 2 bases, there was a span of 19 bases. CDR1 and CDR2 (germline): SGHNT, YYREEE (reference sequence). In DNA, the CDR3 is TGTGCCAGCAGACGTTGGGTTGGTCGAGGTAACACTGAAGCTTTCTTT. It specifies CASRRWVGRGNTEAFF.